Listed below are T cell receptor beta chains from one sample, sequenced in a study of cytomegalovirus exposure and HLA in healthy donors. This table comes from immunoSEQ multiplex PCR, and its TCRdb copy is limited to in-frame clones, with some not included. Counted here are 160,000 or so clones, roughly 79% occurring once; the ten biggest clones make up approximately 6.8%. Sequencing was done on a sample of PBMCs. These receptors all stem from a woman between 35 and 50 years old in good health and CMV-seropositive. Each CDR3 is given with its conserved first and last residue. The D gene is left open where the match is weak. Clone sizes are given selectively: once, few, many, or a class where the clone is expanded.

abundance: few; v_gene: TRBV5-1; d_gene: TRBD1; j_gene: TRBJ1-4; CDR3nt: TGCGCCAGCAGCTTTGAGGGACAGGGGAATGAAAAACTGTTTTTT; CDR3aa: CASSFEGQGNEKLFF
abundance: NA; v_gene: TRBV19; d_gene: TRBD1; j_gene: TRBJ2-2; CDR3nt: TGTGCCACTTCATCGGGGGACAGGGTTTTTCTCGGGGAGCTGTTTTTT; CDR3aa: CATSSGDRVFLGELFF
abundance: few; v_gene: TRBV5-4; d_gene: NA; j_gene: TRBJ1-1; CDR3nt: TGTGCCAGCAGCATGGACAGGAACACTGAAGCTTTCTTT; CDR3aa: CASSMDRNTEAFF
abundance: NA; v_gene: TRBV30; d_gene: NA; j_gene: TRBJ1-5; CDR3nt: TGTGCCTGGAGTGTCTATGGAGGTCAGCCCCAGCATTTT; CDR3aa: CAWSVYGGQPQHF
abundance: NA; v_gene: TRBV4-2; d_gene: NA; j_gene: TRBJ2-6; CDR3nt: TGTGCCTCAAGCAGGCGAGCCTCTGGGGCCAACGTCCTGACTTTC; CDR3aa: CASSRRASGANVLTF
abundance: NA; v_gene: TRBV5-1; d_gene: TRBD1; j_gene: TRBJ2-7; CDR3nt: TGCGCCAGCAGCTTGGTGGGACAGGGGAACGAGCAGTACTTC; CDR3aa: CASSLVGQGNEQYF
abundance: NA; v_gene: TRBV29-1; d_gene: NA; j_gene: TRBJ1-3; CDR3nt: TGCAGCGGGGGGACAGGAAACACCATATATTTT; CDR3aa: CSGGTGNTIYF
abundance: NA; v_gene: TRBV7-6; d_gene: TRBD1; j_gene: TRBJ2-2; CDR3nt: TGTGCCAGCAGCTCAACAGGACAGGCCGGGGAGCTGTTTTTT; CDR3aa: CASSSTGQAGELFF
abundance: once; v_gene: TRBV6-5; d_gene: TRBD1; j_gene: TRBJ1-6; CDR3nt: TGTGCCAGCAGACAGGGGAGGAATTCACCCCTCCACTTT; CDR3aa: CASRQGRNSPLHF
abundance: NA; v_gene: TRBV19; d_gene: NA; j_gene: TRBJ1-3; CDR3nt: TGTGCCAGTAGTTCTACAGCCCTCTCTGGAAACACCATATATTTT; CDR3aa: CASSSTALSGNTIYF
abundance: NA; v_gene: TRBV30; d_gene: TRBD1; j_gene: TRBJ1-1; CDR3nt: TGTGCCTGGAGTCCGACAGGGTGGGTTTTCTTT; CDR3aa: CAWSPTGWVFF
abundance: NA; v_gene: TRBV11-2; d_gene: NA; j_gene: TRBJ1-2; CDR3nt: TGTGCCAGCAGCAGGGACACCTATGAGGGCTACACCTTC; CDR3aa: CASSRDTYEGYTF
abundance: NA; v_gene: TRBV7-2; d_gene: TRBD2; j_gene: TRBJ2-7; CDR3nt: TGTGCCAGCAGCACCAGGGACGGGAGGGAGCAGTACTTC; CDR3aa: CASSTRDGREQYF
abundance: NA; v_gene: TRBV5-1; d_gene: TRBD2; j_gene: TRBJ2-1; CDR3nt: TGCGCCAGCAGTCCGAGACTAGCGGGGTTAGGGGATGAGCAGTTCTTC; CDR3aa: CASSPRLAGLGDEQFF
abundance: NA; v_gene: TRBV28; d_gene: TRBD1; j_gene: TRBJ2-1; CDR3nt: TGTGCCAGCAGTCACAGGGGAAGTGGTCGGTACAATGAGCAGTTCTTC; CDR3aa: CASSHRGSGRYNEQFF
abundance: NA; v_gene: TRBV4-1; d_gene: TRBD1; j_gene: TRBJ1-2; CDR3nt: TGCGCCAGCAGCCAAGTAGGAACAGGGGGCCCCTATGGCTACACCTTC; CDR3aa: CASSQVGTGGPYGYTF
abundance: NA; v_gene: TRBV27; d_gene: NA; j_gene: TRBJ1-2; CDR3nt: TGTGCCAGCAGTCCTAGATACTATGACCGGCTAGTATATGGCTACACCTTC; CDR3aa: CASSPRYYDRLVYGYTF
abundance: NA; v_gene: TRBV5-1; d_gene: TRBD1; j_gene: TRBJ1-2; CDR3nt: TGCGCCAGCAGCTCTGGCCGGGGACAGGAGAATTCTAAATTCTTC; CDR3aa: CASSSGRGQENSKFF
abundance: many; v_gene: TRBV19; d_gene: NA; j_gene: TRBJ2-1; CDR3nt: TGTGCCAGTAGTCCCAGTCAGGCCGAACGATACAATGAGCAGTTCTTC; CDR3aa: CASSPSQAERYNEQFF
abundance: NA; v_gene: TRBV18; d_gene: TRBD1; j_gene: TRBJ1-1; CDR3nt: TGTGCCAGCTCACCCCCCGGGACAGTAACTGGTAGGGCTTTCTTT; CDR3aa: CASSPPGTVTGRAFF
abundance: NA; v_gene: TRBV25-1; d_gene: NA; j_gene: TRBJ2-6; CDR3nt: TGTGCCAGCAGTGAAAGGTTCGGGTCTGGGGCCAACGTCCTGACTTTC; CDR3aa: CASSERFGSGANVLTF
abundance: NA; v_gene: TRBV9; d_gene: TRBD1; j_gene: TRBJ1-6; CDR3nt: TGTGCCAGCAGCGTATCCGGGCAGGGGGATTCACCCCTCCACTTT; CDR3aa: CASSVSGQGDSPLHF
abundance: NA; v_gene: TRBV7-9; d_gene: NA; j_gene: TRBJ1-6; CDR3nt: TGTGCCAGCAGCTTACAGGGTTGGAATTCACCCCTCCACTTT; CDR3aa: CASSLQGWNSPLHF
abundance: NA; v_gene: TRBV29-1; d_gene: TRBD2; j_gene: TRBJ2-3; CDR3nt: TGCAGCGCGGCGGGGGGGCCTGGGGATACGCAGTATTTT; CDR3aa: CSAAGGPGDTQYF
abundance: NA; v_gene: TRBV7-2; d_gene: TRBD1; j_gene: TRBJ1-2; CDR3nt: TGTGCCAGCAGTCTCGACAGGGGTTCTTATGGCTACACCTTC; CDR3aa: CASSLDRGSYGYTF
abundance: NA; v_gene: TRBV28; d_gene: NA; j_gene: TRBJ2-3; CDR3nt: TGTGCCAGCAGTGGGGGGAGCGGTCCAGATACGCAGTATTTT; CDR3aa: CASSGGSGPDTQYF
abundance: NA; v_gene: TRBV30; d_gene: TRBD1; j_gene: TRBJ1-2; CDR3nt: TGTGCCTGGAACCCCAGGGGGACAGCTAACTATGGCTACACCTTC; CDR3aa: CAWNPRGTANYGYTF
abundance: NA; v_gene: TRBV7-9; d_gene: TRBD1; j_gene: TRBJ1-1; CDR3nt: TGTGCCAGCAGCCCGGACAGGGGCGAAGCTTTCTTT; CDR3aa: CASSPDRGEAFF
abundance: NA; v_gene: TRBV6-5; d_gene: TRBD1; j_gene: TRBJ2-3; CDR3nt: TGTGCCAGCAGTTACCGACAGGGGATAGTGCAGTATTTT; CDR3aa: CASSYRQGIVQYF
abundance: few; v_gene: TRBV6-5; d_gene: NA; j_gene: TRBJ1-3; CDR3nt: TGTGCCAGCAGTTATGATTACGCTCGTAGTGGAAACACCATATATTTT; CDR3aa: CASSYDYARSGNTIYF
abundance: NA; v_gene: TRBV19; d_gene: NA; j_gene: TRBJ1-1; CDR3nt: TGTGCCAGTAATACCCCAGGATTATCCACTGAAGCTTTCTTT; CDR3aa: CASNTPGLSTEAFF
abundance: few; v_gene: TRBV7-9; d_gene: TRBD2; j_gene: TRBJ2-3; CDR3nt: TGTGCCAGCAGCCCCGGCTGGGCGGGAGACACAGATACGCAGTATTTT; CDR3aa: CASSPGWAGDTDTQYF
abundance: NA; v_gene: TRBV5-6; d_gene: NA; j_gene: TRBJ1-1; CDR3nt: TGTGCCAGCAGCTTCGGGAACACTGAAGCTTTCTTT; CDR3aa: CASSFGNTEAFF
abundance: NA; v_gene: TRBV19; d_gene: NA; j_gene: TRBJ1-2; CDR3nt: TGTGCCAGCCGACTGGAGGTTAACTATGGCTACACCTTC; CDR3aa: CASRLEVNYGYTF
abundance: NA; v_gene: TRBV4-2; d_gene: NA; j_gene: TRBJ1-5; CDR3nt: TGTGCCAGCAGCCAAGTAAGGCGCAGGGGAGGGGAGGACCAGCCCCAGCATTTT; CDR3aa: CASSQVRRRGGEDQPQHF
abundance: NA; v_gene: TRBV7-9; d_gene: TRBD1; j_gene: TRBJ2-7; CDR3nt: TGTTCCAGCAGCACGACAGGGGGTTACGAGCAGTACTTC; CDR3aa: CSSSTTGGYEQYF
abundance: NA; v_gene: TRBV9; d_gene: NA; j_gene: TRBJ1-2; CDR3nt: TGTGCCAGCAGCCCTAGATTTGCTAACTATGGCTACACCTTC; CDR3aa: CASSPRFANYGYTF
abundance: NA; v_gene: TRBV11-3; d_gene: TRBD1; j_gene: TRBJ2-2; CDR3nt: TGTGCCAGCAGCTCGGCGGGACAGGGGTCCCTCACCGGGGAGCTGTTTTTT; CDR3aa: CASSSAGQGSLTGELFF
abundance: few; v_gene: TRBV11-3; d_gene: NA; j_gene: TRBJ1-1; CDR3nt: TGTGCCAGCAGCGTTACAGGGCGGACTGAAGCTTTCTTT; CDR3aa: CASSVTGRTEAFF
abundance: NA; v_gene: TRBV6-1; d_gene: NA; j_gene: TRBJ2-7; CDR3nt: TGTGCCAGCAGACAGGGTCCCCCCCTCTACGAGCAGTACTTC; CDR3aa: CASRQGPPLYEQYF
abundance: once; v_gene: TRBV7-9; d_gene: NA; j_gene: TRBJ1-6; CDR3nt: TGTTCCAGCGGGGCACAACATTCACCCCTCCACTTT; CDR3aa: CSSGAQHSPLHF
abundance: NA; v_gene: TRBV19; d_gene: TRBD1; j_gene: TRBJ1-5; CDR3nt: TGTGCCAGTAGTACCCGGGACAGAAACAATCAGCCCCAGCATTTT; CDR3aa: CASSTRDRNNQPQHF
abundance: NA; v_gene: TRBV10-3; d_gene: TRBD2; j_gene: TRBJ2-1; CDR3nt: TGTGCCATCAGTCGACTAGCGGGGGGCAATGAGCAGTTCTTC; CDR3aa: CAISRLAGGNEQFF
abundance: NA; v_gene: TRBV2; d_gene: NA; j_gene: TRBJ1-2; CDR3nt: TGTGCCAGCAGTGGGAGCCTCCCAAGCTATGGCTACACCTTC; CDR3aa: CASSGSLPSYGYTF
abundance: few; v_gene: TRBV19; d_gene: NA; j_gene: TRBJ1-3; CDR3nt: TGTGCCAGTTCCTCCAAGCTCGGGATTCGAGGAAACACCATATATTTT; CDR3aa: CASSSKLGIRGNTIYF